This T cell receptor (beta chain) derives from a study of CD8 T cells in ankylosing spondylitis. This clonotype was picked up many times. Its antigen remains unknown. Study-wide results and caveats: A TCR beta motif made of several highly homologous variants seemed typical of ankylosing spondylitis blood. Disease-linked clones bore a CD8+ phenotype and were relatively rare in peripheral blood.

Germline loops: CDR1 SGHRS, CDR2 YFSETQ. V shed 4 bases and J shed 2 bases, with 14 bases lying between them. This CDR3 has 15 amino acids. By quantitative 5'-RACE with molecular barcodes, the TCR beta libraries were made. TCRdb reprocessed the 5' RACE reads via MiXCR and lists one record per CDR3 protein. The profile covers fewer than 550,000 distinct CDR3 sequences, with approximately 5% appearing a single time and approximately 4% taken by the ten largest. The sample comprised blood, either unsorted or a sorted T cell fraction (not recorded which). The chain links TRBV5-1 to TRBJ2-3; D may match TRBD1 or TRBD2 (5 bases each). The receptor was isolated from a male donor with ankylosing spondylitis. CDR3 amino acids: CASSLPGPNTDTQYF. The CDR3 coding sequence is TGCGCCAGCAGCCTCCCGGGACCAAACACAGATACGCAGTATTTT. Full variable domain (missing parts from reference TRBV5-1 and TRBJ2-3): KAGVTQTPRYLIKTRGQQVTLSCSPISGHRSVSWYQQTPGQGLQFLFEYFSETQRNKGNFPGRFSGRQFSNSRSEMNVSTLELGDSALYLCASSLPGPNTDTQYFGPGTRLTVL.